The 2 T cell receptor beta chains presented below share a single source sample, sequenced in a study of OX40 agonist ivuxolimab in advanced cancers. The method was immunoSEQ multiplex PCR; TCRdb's version includes in-frame clones alone and lacks a portion of them. The repertoire holds around 49,000 clones, with 60% to 80% as singletons. The material sequenced was CD4+ or CD8+ T cells sorted from blood, taken in a trial of the OX40 agonist ivuxolimab. These receptors were taken from an adult with an advanced solid tumor such as melanoma, head and neck, liver or kidney cancer.

The J gene is TRBJ2-1, the V gene TRBV2; TRBD2 agrees at 12 bases. Per germline, CDR1 SNHLY and CDR2 FYNNEI. With V trimmed by 7 bases and J by 8 bases, 9 bases remained unmatched. The CDR3 has 15 amino acids. CDR3 nucleotides: TGTGCCAGCATGAGACTAGCGGGAGATTTCGATGAGCAGTTCTTC. It encodes CASMRLAGDFDEQFF.

V gene TRBV7-2 combines with J gene TRBJ1-2; D is uncertain. Germline assignment: CDR1 SGHTA and CDR2 FQGNSA. Between the trimmed V and J ends, which lost 7 bases and 1 base, there was a span of 7 bases. The CDR3 spans 12 residues. Written as DNA, the CDR3 is TGTGCCAGCATGAGAGATAACTATGGCTACACCTTC. It is translated as CASMRDNYGYTF.